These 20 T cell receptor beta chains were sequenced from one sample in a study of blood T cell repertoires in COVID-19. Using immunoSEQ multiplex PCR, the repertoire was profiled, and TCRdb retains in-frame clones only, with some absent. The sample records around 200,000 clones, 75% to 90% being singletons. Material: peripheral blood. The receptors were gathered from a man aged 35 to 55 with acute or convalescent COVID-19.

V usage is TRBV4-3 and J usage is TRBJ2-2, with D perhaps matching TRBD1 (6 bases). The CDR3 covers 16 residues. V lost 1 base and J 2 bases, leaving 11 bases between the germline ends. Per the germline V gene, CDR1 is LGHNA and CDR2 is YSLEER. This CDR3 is CASSQVFRGNTGELFF. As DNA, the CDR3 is TGCGCCAGCAGCCAAGTATTCAGGGGAAACACCGGGGAGCTGTTTTTT.

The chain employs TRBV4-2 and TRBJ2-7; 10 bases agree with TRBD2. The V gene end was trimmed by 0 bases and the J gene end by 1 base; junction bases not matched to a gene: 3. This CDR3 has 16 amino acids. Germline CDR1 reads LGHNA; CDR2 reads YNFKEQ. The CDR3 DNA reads TGTGCCAGCAGCCAAGAAGCGGGGGGGCGGTCCTACGAGCAGTACTTC. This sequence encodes CASSQEAGGRSYEQYF.

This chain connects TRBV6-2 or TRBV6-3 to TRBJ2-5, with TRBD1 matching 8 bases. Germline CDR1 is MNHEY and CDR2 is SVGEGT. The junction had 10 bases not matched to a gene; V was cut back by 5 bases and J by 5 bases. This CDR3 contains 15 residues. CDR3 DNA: TGTGCCAGCAGTACGGGACAGGTATCTGGGGAGACCCAGTACTTC. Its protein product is CASSTGQVSGETQYF.

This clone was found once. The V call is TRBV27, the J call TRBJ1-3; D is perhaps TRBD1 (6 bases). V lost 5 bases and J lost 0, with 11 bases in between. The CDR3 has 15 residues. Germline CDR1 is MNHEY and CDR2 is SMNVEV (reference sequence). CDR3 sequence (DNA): TGTGCCAGCAGTATCACAGGGAGCTCTGGAAACACCATATATTTT. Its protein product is CASSITGSSGNTIYF.

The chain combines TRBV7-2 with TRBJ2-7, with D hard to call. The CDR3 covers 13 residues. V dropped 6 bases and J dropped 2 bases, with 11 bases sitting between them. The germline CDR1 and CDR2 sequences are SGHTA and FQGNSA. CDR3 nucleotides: TGTGCCAGCAGTAAGGCGGCACCCTACGAGCAGTACTTC. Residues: CASSKAAPYEQYF. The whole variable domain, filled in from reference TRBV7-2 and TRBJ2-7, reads GAGVSQSPSNKVTEKGKDVELRCDPISGHTALYWYRQSLGQGLEFLIYFQGNSAPDKSGLPSDRFSAERTGGSVSTLTIQRTQQEDSAVYLCASSKAAPYEQYFGPGTRLTVT.

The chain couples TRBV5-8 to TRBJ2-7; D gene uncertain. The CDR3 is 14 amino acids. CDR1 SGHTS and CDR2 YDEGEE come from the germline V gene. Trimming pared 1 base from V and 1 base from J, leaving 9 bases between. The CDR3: CASSLLSGSYEQYF. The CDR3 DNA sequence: TGTGCCAGCAGCTTGCTGTCAGGATCCTACGAGCAGTACTTC.

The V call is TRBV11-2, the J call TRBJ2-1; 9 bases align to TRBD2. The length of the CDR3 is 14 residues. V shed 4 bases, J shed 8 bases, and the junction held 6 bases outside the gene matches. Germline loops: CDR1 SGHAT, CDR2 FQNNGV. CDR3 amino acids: CASSSAGGIDEQFF. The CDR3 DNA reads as TGTGCCAGCAGCTCAGCGGGGGGCATCGATGAGCAGTTCTTC.

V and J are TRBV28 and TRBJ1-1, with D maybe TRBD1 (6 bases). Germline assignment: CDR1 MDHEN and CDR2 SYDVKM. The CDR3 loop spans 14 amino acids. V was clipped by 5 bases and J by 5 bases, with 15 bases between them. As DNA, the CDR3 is TGTGCCAGCAGTCCGTGGACAGTGAGTACTGAAGCTTTCTTT. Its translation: CASSPWTVSTEAFF.

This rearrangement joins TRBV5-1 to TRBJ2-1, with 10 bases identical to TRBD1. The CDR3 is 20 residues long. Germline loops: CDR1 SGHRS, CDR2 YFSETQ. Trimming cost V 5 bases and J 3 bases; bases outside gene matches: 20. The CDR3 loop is CASRLPRDRGERALYNEQFF. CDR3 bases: TGCGCCAGCAGGTTACCCCGGGACAGGGGAGAGAGGGCTCTCTACAATGAGCAGTTCTTC.

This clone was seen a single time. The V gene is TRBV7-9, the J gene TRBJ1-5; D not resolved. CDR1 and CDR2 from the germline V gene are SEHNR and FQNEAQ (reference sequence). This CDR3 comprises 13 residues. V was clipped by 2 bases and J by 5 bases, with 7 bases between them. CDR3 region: CASSLIADQPQHF. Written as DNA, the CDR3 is TGTGCCAGCAGCTTAATCGCGGATCAGCCCCAGCATTTT.

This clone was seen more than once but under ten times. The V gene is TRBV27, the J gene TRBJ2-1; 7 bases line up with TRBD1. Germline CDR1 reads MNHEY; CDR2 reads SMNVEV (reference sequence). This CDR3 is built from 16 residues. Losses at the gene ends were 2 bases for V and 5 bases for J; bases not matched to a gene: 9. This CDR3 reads CASSLTTTGVDNEQFF. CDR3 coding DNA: TGTGCCAGCAGTTTAACAACAACAGGGGTCGACAATGAGCAGTTCTTC.

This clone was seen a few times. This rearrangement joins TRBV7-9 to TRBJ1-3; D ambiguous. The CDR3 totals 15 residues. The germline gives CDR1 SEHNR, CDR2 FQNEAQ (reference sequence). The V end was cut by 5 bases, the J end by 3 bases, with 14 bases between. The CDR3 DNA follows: TGTGCCAGCAGCCACGCGAGGGTCGATGGAAACACCATATATTTT. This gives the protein CASSHARVDGNTIYF.

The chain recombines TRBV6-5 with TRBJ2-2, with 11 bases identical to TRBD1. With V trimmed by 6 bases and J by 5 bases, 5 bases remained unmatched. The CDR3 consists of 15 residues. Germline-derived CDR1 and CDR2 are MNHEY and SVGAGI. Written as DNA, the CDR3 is TGTGCCAGCAGGAGGGGACAGGGGGAGACCGGGGAGCTGTTTTTT. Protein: CASRRGQGETGELFF.

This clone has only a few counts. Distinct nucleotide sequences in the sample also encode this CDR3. The CDR3 DNA is TGCGCCAGCAGCTTGGCGGGGACTAATGAAAAACTGTTTTTT. Its translation is CASSLAGTNEKLFF. V gene TRBV5-1 combines with J gene TRBJ1-4, with D unclear. The CDR3 covers 14 residues. V lost 0 bases and J 2 bases, leaving 5 bases between the germline ends. Germline values: CDR1 SGHRS, CDR2 YFSETQ.

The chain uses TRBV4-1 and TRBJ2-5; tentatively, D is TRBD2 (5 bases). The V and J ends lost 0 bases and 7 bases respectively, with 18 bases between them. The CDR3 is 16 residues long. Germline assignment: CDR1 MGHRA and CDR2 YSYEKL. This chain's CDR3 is CASSQDRVALARTQYF. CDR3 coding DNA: TGCGCCAGCAGCCAAGATAGGGTAGCGCTAGCTAGGACCCAGTACTTC.

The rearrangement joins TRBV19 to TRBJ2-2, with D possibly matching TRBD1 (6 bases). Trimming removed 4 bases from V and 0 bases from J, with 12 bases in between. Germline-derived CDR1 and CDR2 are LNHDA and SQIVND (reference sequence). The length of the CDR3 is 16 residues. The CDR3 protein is CASSNRDTANTGELFF. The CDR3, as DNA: TGTGCCAGTAGTAACCGGGACACAGCGAACACCGGGGAGCTGTTTTTT.

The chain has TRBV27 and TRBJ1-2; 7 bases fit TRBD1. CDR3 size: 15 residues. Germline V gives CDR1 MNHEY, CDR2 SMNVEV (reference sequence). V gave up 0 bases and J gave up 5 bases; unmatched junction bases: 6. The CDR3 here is CASSLSETGLYGYTF. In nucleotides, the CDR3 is TGTGCCAGCAGTTTATCGGAGACAGGGCTTTATGGCTACACCTTC.

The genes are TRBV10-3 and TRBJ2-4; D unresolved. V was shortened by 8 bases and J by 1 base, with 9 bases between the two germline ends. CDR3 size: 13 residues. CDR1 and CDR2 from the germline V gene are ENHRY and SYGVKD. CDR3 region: CAIPAEAKNIQYF. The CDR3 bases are TGTGCCATCCCCGCCGAGGCCAAAAACATTCAGTACTTC.

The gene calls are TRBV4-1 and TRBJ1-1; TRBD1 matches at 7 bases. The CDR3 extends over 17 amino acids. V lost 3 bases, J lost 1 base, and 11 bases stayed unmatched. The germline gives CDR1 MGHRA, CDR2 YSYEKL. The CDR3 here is CASSQRVLGQSNTEAFF. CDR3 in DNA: TGCGCCAGCAGCCAGAGGGTATTGGGACAGTCGAACACTGAAGCTTTCTTT.

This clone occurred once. For the CDR3, the DNA is TGCGCCAGCAGCTCGGACTACTCTGGAAACACCATATATTTT. It yields the protein CASSSDYSGNTIYF. The rearrangement joins TRBV4-3 to TRBJ1-3; D ambiguous. V was trimmed by 5 bases and J by 0 bases, leaving 8 bases between them. Germline V gene data show CDR1 as LGHNA and CDR2 as YSLEER. The CDR3 has 14 residues.